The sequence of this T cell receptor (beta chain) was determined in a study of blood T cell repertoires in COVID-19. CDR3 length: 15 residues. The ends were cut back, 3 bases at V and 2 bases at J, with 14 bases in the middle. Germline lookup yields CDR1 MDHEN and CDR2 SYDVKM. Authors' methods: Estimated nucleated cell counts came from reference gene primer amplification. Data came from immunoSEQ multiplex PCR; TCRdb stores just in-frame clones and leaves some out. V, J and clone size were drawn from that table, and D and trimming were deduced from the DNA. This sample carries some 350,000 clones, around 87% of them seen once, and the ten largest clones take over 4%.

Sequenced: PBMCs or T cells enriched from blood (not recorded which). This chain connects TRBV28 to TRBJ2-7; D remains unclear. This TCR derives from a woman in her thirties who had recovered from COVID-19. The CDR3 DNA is TGTGCCAGCAGTTTTCCCACAGTCGATGCCTACGAGCAGTACTTC. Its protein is CASSFPTVDAYEQYF.